Presented here are 28 T cell receptor beta chains from one specimen sequenced in a study of cytomegalovirus exposure and HLA in healthy donors. It was with 60 Vbeta and 13 Jbeta primers that the PCR ran. Only in-frame clones appear in the TCRdb table, and some are missing; sequencing was by immunoSEQ multiplex PCR. The data contain about 140,000 clones, more than 70% of them singletons. The sequenced sample consisted of PBMCs. The origin of the receptors is a man aged 45-65 years in good health and CMV-seronegative.

CDR3 DNA sequence: TGTGCCAGTGGTACGGGACAGGGGAACAATCAGCCCCAGCATTTT. It yields the protein CASGTGQGNNQPQHF. The chain employs TRBV19 and TRBJ1-5; TRBD1 agrees at 10 bases. Germline CDR1 LNHDA, CDR2 SQIVND (reference sequence). Trimming removed 8 bases from V and 3 bases from J; junction bases left unmatched: 7. This CDR3 region has 15 residues.

This clone was seen just once. V is TRBV29-1 and J is TRBJ2-5; D perhaps matches TRBD1 (7 bases). The DNA end favors TRBJ2-7, so the J call may be wrong. CDR3 length equals 15 residues. Looked up from germline, CDR1 is SQVTM and CDR2 is ANQGSEA. CDR3 DNA: TGCAGCGTTGAGGTAGCGGACAGGAGCTCCTACGAGCAGTACTTC. Residues: CSVEVADRSSYEQYF.

This clone was seen a few times. The chain is built from TRBV6-5 and TRBJ1-1, with D unclear. The CDR3 consists of 13 residues. V gave up 2 bases and J gave up 4 bases, with 8 bases separating them. CDR1 is MNHEY, CDR2 SVGAGI, per germline. The CDR3 reads CASSYGWSTEAFF. The CDR3 coding sequence is TGTGCCAGCAGTTACGGCTGGAGCACTGAAGCTTTCTTT.

This chain uses TRBV2 with TRBJ2-1, with a tentative D call TRBD2 (6 bases). CDR3 length: 12 amino acids. V was shortened by 10 bases and J by 7 bases, with 14 bases between the two germline ends. Germline-derived CDR1 and CDR2 are SNHLY and FYNNEI. In nucleotides, the CDR3 is TGTGCCACCCAGGAGACTAGGAATGAGCAGTTCTTC. Its translation: CATQETRNEQFF.

The genes are TRBV15 and TRBJ1-6; tentatively, D is TRBD1 (6 bases). The CDR3 length is 15 residues. CDR1 and CDR2 from the germline V gene are LNHNV and YYDKDF (reference sequence). Trimming pared 4 bases from V and 8 bases from J, leaving 15 bases between. CDR3 sequence (DNA): TGTGCCACCAGCAAATTCAGGGGTAACGATTCACCCCTCCACTTT. This sequence encodes CATSKFRGNDSPLHF.

The chain links TRBV5-1 to TRBJ2-1; possibly TRBD2 for D (6 bases). V was shortened by 5 bases and J by 3 bases, with 12 bases between the two germline ends. The CDR3 is 14 residues long. CDR1 is SGHRS, CDR2 YFSETQ, per germline. The CDR3 DNA sequence: TGCGCCAGCAGGTCGGGTAGCGGCTACAATGAGCAGTTCTTC. Amino acids: CASRSGSGYNEQFF.

The chain uses TRBV6-1 and TRBJ1-2, with D perhaps TRBD1 (5 bases). In germline, CDR1 is MNHNS, CDR2 SASEGT. This CDR3 has 15 residues. Trimming left V 0 bases short and J 1 base short, with 9 bases between. CDR3 sequence (DNA): TGTGCCAGCAGTGAAGCAGCAGGGCTTAACTATGGCTACACCTTC. Translation: CASSEAAGLNYGYTF.

In this sample, this clone turned up a few times. V usage is TRBV19 and J usage is TRBJ1-2; 7 bases are a match to TRBD1. This CDR3 region has 16 residues. CDR1 is LNHDA and CDR2 is SQIVND in the germline V gene (reference sequence). The J segment lost 4 bases and the V segment lost 5 bases, leaving 13 bases of the junction unmatched. This CDR3 reads CASSFRETGPSYGYTF. DNA of the CDR3: TGTGCCAGTAGTTTCCGAGAGACAGGGCCCTCCTATGGCTACACCTTC.

V usage is TRBV11-2 and J usage is TRBJ1-6, with 7 bases matching TRBD1. This CDR3 comprises 16 residues. Germline lookup yields CDR1 SGHAT and CDR2 FQNNGV. The junction had 8 bases not matched to a gene; V was cut back by 5 bases and J by 4 bases. The CDR3 is CASSRRQGPYNSPLHF. CDR3 DNA: TGTGCCAGCAGCAGAAGACAGGGACCGTATAATTCACCCCTCCACTTT.

V usage is TRBV19 and J usage is TRBJ2-1; D perhaps matches TRBD2 (5 bases). CDR3 length: 17 amino acids. The germline V and J ends were trimmed by 1 base and 1 base, with 14 bases remaining between them. Germline loops: CDR1 LNHDA, CDR2 SQIVND (reference sequence). CDR3 amino acids: CASSIVRIERSYNEQFF. CDR3 in DNA: TGTGCCAGTAGTATAGTCAGAATCGAGCGGTCCTACAATGAGCAGTTCTTC.

This clone was picked up one time. V gene TRBV2 combines with J gene TRBJ2-3; 9 bases match TRBD2. This CDR3 region has 16 residues. Germline loops: CDR1 SNHLY, CDR2 FYNNEI. Losses at the gene ends were 5 bases for V and 7 bases for J; bases not matched to a gene: 13. The CDR3 nucleotides read TGTGCCAGCAGTCCCACTCCAGCGGGGGGAGGGAATACGCAGTATTTT. Protein: CASSPTPAGGGNTQYF. The whole variable domain, filled in from reference TRBV2 and TRBJ2-3, reads EPEVTQTPSHQVTQMGQEVILRCVPISNHLYFYWYRQILGQKVEFLVSFYNNEISEKSEIFDDQFSVERPDGSNFTLKIRSTKLEDSAMYFCASSPTPAGGGNTQYFGPGTRLTVL.

The J gene is TRBJ1-1, the V gene TRBV10-1; D not resolved. The CDR3 is made up of 12 amino acids. V gave up 6 bases and J gave up 10 bases, with 15 bases separating them. In germline, CDR1 is WNHNN, CDR2 SYGVQD (reference sequence). CDR3 protein: CASRFGEGPAFF. In DNA form, the CDR3 reads TGCGCCAGCAGGTTCGGGGAAGGGCCAGCTTTCTTT.

This clone was counted only a few times. This CDR3 reads CASSILGPNTEAFF. As DNA, the CDR3 is TGTGCCAGCAGTATACTGGGGCCGAACACTGAAGCTTTCTTT. J is TRBJ1-1 and V is TRBV27; D may be TRBD1 (5 bases). The CDR3 consists of 14 residues. Germline CDR1 MNHEY, CDR2 SMNVEV (reference sequence). The V end was cut by 5 bases, the J end by 1 base, with 11 bases between.

The V call is TRBV19, the J call TRBJ1-1; the match to TRBD1 covers 7 bases. The CDR3 has 14 amino acids. Germline V gene sequence: CDR1 LNHDA, CDR2 SQIVND (reference sequence). Trimming cost V 4 bases and J 7 bases; bases outside gene matches: 9. The chain's CDR3 is CASSTGTELLEAFF. The CDR3 nucleotides are TGTGCCAGTAGTACCGGGACAGAACTACTTGAAGCTTTCTTT.

The J gene is TRBJ1-6, the V gene TRBV30; D remains unclear. Germline CDR1 reads GTSNPN; CDR2 reads SVGIG (reference sequence). V dropped 1 base and J dropped 6 bases, with 10 bases sitting between them. The CDR3 spans 14 residues. CDR3 in DNA: TGTGCCTGGAGTGGCGGGCAGTTTAATTCACCCCTCCACTTT. This codes for CAWSGGQFNSPLHF.

This chain links TRBV2 with TRBJ1-5, with D perhaps TRBD1 (5 bases). CDR3 length: 15 residues. Germline-derived CDR1 and CDR2 are SNHLY and FYNNEI. V lost 6 bases to trimming and J lost 3 bases, with 15 bases between them. The CDR3 here is CASRADSPLNQPQHF. CDR3 DNA sequence: TGTGCCAGCAGAGCAGACAGTCCCCTCAATCAGCCCCAGCATTTT.

The CDR3 region is CASTKGESGNYGYTF. In nucleotides, the CDR3 is TGTGCCAGTACCAAAGGGGAATCAGGGAACTATGGCTACACCTTC. The rearrangement uses TRBV19 and TRBJ1-2, with a weak D call TRBD1 (5 bases). This CDR3 contains 15 residues. V lost 7 bases and J lost 2, with 17 bases in between. The germline V gene has CDR1 LNHDA and CDR2 SQIVND (reference sequence).

The chain recombines TRBV5-4 with TRBJ2-3; D not certain. Deletions cut 0 bases from V and 4 bases from J, with 12 bases between. Germline assignment: CDR1 SGHNT and CDR2 YYREEE (reference sequence). The CDR3 totals 15 residues. The CDR3 DNA is TGTGCCAGCAGCTTGGAGGCGGTCGGCGCAGATACGCAGTATTTT. Amino acid sequence: CASSLEAVGADTQYF.

The rearrangement links TRBV4-1 to TRBJ2-5; 7 nucleotides agree with TRBD2. The end of the DNA is better explained by TRBJ2-7, so the J call may be wrong. Germline V gives CDR1 MGHRA, CDR2 YSYEKL. This CDR3 contains 14 residues. In nucleotides, the CDR3 is TGCGCCAGCAGCCAGTTGCGGGAGTCCTACGAGCAGTACTTC. Protein product: CASSQLRESYEQYF.

V is TRBV19 and J is TRBJ2-3; D unresolved. The CDR3 runs to 15 residues. V was cut by 6 bases and J by 1 base, with 14 bases left in between. Germline CDR1 LNHDA, CDR2 SQIVND (reference sequence). For the CDR3, the DNA is TGTGCCAGTAGCCCCTTCTCCACTGGCACAGATACGCAGTATTTT. Protein sequence: CASSPFSTGTDTQYF.

The DNA of the CDR3 is TGTGCCAGCAGCGTCTCAGGACTAGCGGGAGGAGAGACCCAGTACTTC. It translates to CASSVSGLAGGETQYF. J is TRBJ2-5 and V is TRBV9; TRBD2 matches 14 bases. Trimming cost V 2 bases and J 4 bases; bases outside gene matches: 4. There are 16 residues in the CDR3. The germline CDR1 and CDR2 sequences are SGDLS and YYNGEE. Looking up the rest from reference TRBV9 and TRBJ2-5 gives the full variable domain: DSGVTQTPKHLITATGQRVTLRCSPRSGDLSVYWYQQSLDQGLQFLIQYYNGEERAKGNILERFSAQQFPDLHSELNLSSLELGDSALYFCASSVSGLAGGETQYFGPGTRLLVL.

V usage is TRBV11-3 and J usage is TRBJ2-5; a possible D gene is TRBD1 (6 bases). V shed 6 bases and J shed 5 bases, with 13 bases lying between them. The CDR3 runs 13 residues. CDR1 is SGHNT, CDR2 YENEEA, per germline. CDR3 region: CASRRTGSETQYF. The CDR3 bases are TGTGCCAGCAGACGTACAGGGTCCGAGACCCAGTACTTC. Based on the CDR3 plus reference TRBV11-3 and TRBJ2-5, the full variable domain is EAGVVQSPRYKIIEKKQPVAFWCNPISGHNTLYWYLQNLGQGPELLIRYENEEAVDDSQLPKDRFSAERLKGVDSTLKIQPAELGDSAVYLCASRRTGSETQYFGPGTRLLVL.

This chain uses TRBV10-1 with TRBJ2-5; D perhaps matches TRBD1 (5 bases). CDR3 length equals 14 residues. Trimming took off 0 bases at V and 4 bases at J, with 9 bases between the two ends. Germline assignment: CDR1 WNHNN and CDR2 SYGVQD (reference sequence). CDR3 sequence (DNA): TGCGCCAGCAGTGAGTCCAGGGTTCGAGAGACCCAGTACTTC. It specifies CASSESRVRETQYF.

V is TRBV10-1 and J is TRBJ1-1; 7 bases line up with TRBD1. Germline V gene data show CDR1 as WNHNN and CDR2 as SYGVQD (reference sequence). The ends lost 3 bases at V and 4 bases at J; junction bases unmatched: 8. The CDR3 length is 15 residues. CDR3 amino acids: CASSDLPGQATEAFF. DNA of the CDR3: TGCGCCAGCAGTGACCTACCCGGACAGGCCACTGAAGCTTTCTTT.

The V gene is TRBV2, the J gene TRBJ2-7, with 7 bases aligning to TRBD2. With V trimmed by 4 bases and J by 7 bases, 10 bases remained unmatched. The CDR3 sequence is 14 residues long. The germline CDR1 and CDR2 sequences are SNHLY and FYNNEI. The CDR3 bases are TGTGCCAGCAGTGTGGGCGGGAGCGTGTCTGAGCAGTACTTC. Translating gives CASSVGGSVSEQYF.

The rearrangement uses TRBV11-2 and TRBJ2-7; TRBD1 agrees at 7 bases. This CDR3 has 14 residues. V trimming: 2 bases; J trimming: 3 bases; junction bases outside the gene matches: 4. The V gene's germline CDR1 is SGHAT and CDR2 FQNNGV. This chain's CDR3 is CASSLITGVYEQYF. The CDR3 bases are TGTGCCAGCAGCTTAATAACAGGGGTCTACGAGCAGTACTTC.

V usage is TRBV7-2 and J usage is TRBJ1-1; perhaps TRBD1 as D (5 bases). V lost 3 bases and J lost 4, with 15 bases in between. This CDR3 is built from 15 residues. Germline CDR1 and CDR2: SGHTA and FQGNSA. The chain's CDR3 is CASSFSRDRVTEAFF. The CDR3 nucleotides read TGTGCCAGCAGCTTTTCCAGGGATAGGGTCACTGAAGCTTTCTTT.

The gene calls are TRBV5-1 and TRBJ2-3, with 10 bases aligning to TRBD1. Germline V lookup: CDR1 SGHRS, CDR2 YFSETQ. CDR3 size: 13 residues. V lost 4 bases and J lost 5; bases outside the gene matches: 1. The CDR3 is CASSRDRGDTQYF. CDR3 DNA sequence: TGCGCCAGCAGCAGGGACAGGGGAGATACGCAGTATTTT.